The clone carrying this TCR beta chain was found a few times. The CDR3 length is 14 residues. Germline-derived CDR1 and CDR2 are LNHDA and SQIVND (reference sequence). The V end lost 2 bases, the J end lost 7 bases, and 12 bases lay between the germline ends. This specimen belongs to a study of OX40 agonist ivuxolimab in advanced cancers. The repertoire was sequenced with immunoSEQ multiplex PCR; TCRdb's copy has only in-frame clones and lacks some. Altogether about 40,000 clones are present, about four fifths being singletons, with the ten largest covering 20% to 25%. This receptor was taken from an adult with an advanced solid tumor such as melanoma, head and neck, liver or kidney cancer. The chain uses TRBV19 and TRBJ2-1, with D hard to call. The sequencing used CD4+ or CD8+ T cells sorted from blood, collected in a trial of the OX40 agonist ivuxolimab. CDR3 nucleotide sequence: TGTGCCAGTAGTATAATGACTCCCGGTAATGAGCAGTTCTTC. This translates into CASSIMTPGNEQFF.